Reported below is one TCR beta chain. Its specificity is not known. The data belong to a study of cytomegalovirus exposure and HLA in healthy donors. Study-level results: A list of approximately 160 TCR beta chains associated with cytomegalovirus was given. Earlier analysis looked at TCR beta V segments, and most were productive about 87% or about 30% of the time.

The PCR employed 60 Vbeta primers together with 13 Jbeta primers. Assay: immunoSEQ multiplex PCR; the TCRdb copy retains only in-frame clones and omits some. Of fewer than 200,000 clones in the sample, roughly a tenth are singletons; the top ten hold roughly 1.3%. V was clipped by 5 bases and J by 7 bases; unmatched bases: 1. The CDR3 is made up of 11 amino acids. Germline V gives CDR1 DFQATT, CDR2 SNEGSKA (reference sequence). This clonotype was sampled from a woman in her twenties or thirties in good health and CMV-seropositive. The sequenced sample consisted of PBMCs. The V and J genes are TRBV20-1 and TRBJ2-7, with 11 bases fitting TRBD2. The CDR3 nucleotides are TGCAGTGCTTCTAGCGGGAGGGAGCAGTACTTC. This translates into CSASSGREQYF.